Sequencing of this TCR beta chain was carried out in a study of T-cell memory formation after mild COVID-19. Study-level background: Largely donor-specific TCR clusters were found. Study results and limitations: Day 15 to 85 contractors were CD4/CD8 balanced; later expanders leaned CD4+.

A 5'RACE reaction primed in the constant segment made cDNA libraries of TCR alpha and TCR beta, and these carried sample barcodes and UMIs. TCRdb analysed the 5' RACE reads with MiXCR anew, one entry per CDR3 protein. This table holds nearly 250,000 distinct CDR3 sequences, 15% found once. V gave up 4 bases and J gave up 1 base, with 10 bases separating them. The CDR3 totals 13 residues. Per the germline V gene, CDR1 is SQVTM and CDR2 is ANQGSEA. This clonotype was seen a handful of times. The antigen is undetermined. The receptor was derived from an adult woman who had mild COVID-19 (a few samples of this study predate the infection). Cell type and time point are not known. Material for sequencing was PBMCs or a T cell subset sorted from them (not recorded which). V gene TRBV29-1 combines with J gene TRBJ1-1; D perhaps matches TRBD1 (5 bases). The chain's CDR3 is CSVGNRRNTEAFF. Here the CDR3 DNA reads TGCAGCGTTGGGAACAGGAGGAACACTGAAGCTTTCTTT. Full variable domain (outside the CDR3, taken from reference TRBV29-1 and TRBJ1-1): SAVISQKPSRDICQRGTSLTIQCQVDSQVTMMFWYRQQPGQSLTLIATANQGSEATYESGFVIDKFPISRPNLTFSTLTVSNMSPEDSSIYLCSVGNRRNTEAFFGQGTRLTVV.